The clone carrying this T cell receptor (beta chain) was detected once. The target antigen is unknown. It was with a sample-barcoded 5' primer and a J-beta primer mix that a second PCR of about 7 to 12 cycles was run. From the 5' RACE reads, TCRdb called clonotypes with MiXCR, one entry per CDR3 protein. The profile shows 800,000 or so distinct CDR3 sequences, 20% to 25% of them singletons. Trimming cost V 8 bases and J 3 bases, with 8 bases left between them. Per germline, CDR1 MNHEY and CDR2 SMNVEV (reference sequence). The CDR3 runs 11 residues. This record comes from a study of blood T cells in healthy people across ages. Study summary: About one barcoded TCR beta cDNA was captured per two T cells.

Study results and limitations: Calculation of diversity from one million T cells yielded estimates considered to be underestimates.

These data were likewise used in another study, on T cells of mothers and their children. From that study: cDNA was made from all extracted RNA, about 1.5 ug per 15 ul.

The chain uses TRBV27 and TRBJ2-7; possible D gene TRBD1, 6 bases. Sequenced material: blood. The sequence was collected from a boy aged 5-17 years in good health. The CDR3 loop reads CASGTFYEQYF. The CDR3 DNA follows: TGTGCCAGCGGGACATTCTACGAGCAGTACTTC.